The entry below describes one TCR beta chain. It lacks a known antigen. Within one base of it there is no much larger clone, and no base qualities were kept. This sample was taken from a study of T cell changes during pregnancy in multiple sclerosis (dated by TCRdb to between 2018 and 2020). In terms of the full investigation: The study looked at changes in the T cell repertoire across pregnancy in women with multiple sclerosis.

The junction shows trimming of 6 bases on V and 7 bases on J, plus 12 bases between the germline ends. The germline V gene encodes CDR1 LNHDA and CDR2 SQIVND (reference sequence). The CDR3 sequence holds 13 residues, the cysteine and phenylalanine included. This entry keeps only the CDR3 DNA: 39 bases, framed from base 1. Library generation was performed with the immunoSEQ multiplex PCR assay. In TCRdb, the immuneACCESS table is reduced to in-frame sequences with V and J assigned. These tables do not hold every clone; where another copy was compared, an unresolved V gene accounts for under half, and the others remain unexplained. This sample comprises 73,000 or so clones, about 89% of them detected only once. 0.65% to 0.9% of the sample goes to the ten largest clones.

Specimen: peripheral blood, collected in the second trimester of pregnancy. The chain uses TRBV19 and TRBJ1-4; the D gene is not confidently resolved. This clonotype originated in a female donor with multiple sclerosis, enrolled in a pregnancy study. The nucleotide sequence reads TGTGCCAGTAGCGGGGAGTTTGGTGAAAAACTGTTTTTT. Translated, this gives CASSGEFGEKLFF.